A selection of T cell receptor beta chains follows, all from one sample in a study of shared clonotypes between healthy human individuals. Method: immunoSEQ multiplex PCR; TCRdb's copy keeps in-frame clones and lacks some. The sample records 500,000 to 700,000 clones, about 95% being singletons. The sequenced sample consisted of naive CD8+ T cells sorted from blood. These receptors all come from a woman aged 25 to 39 in good health. Both conserved end residues are part of each CDR3. The D gene is left open where the match is weak. The listing skips clone size in some rows; elsewhere it reads once, few, many or a size class.

J gene: TRBJ2-2
D gene: -
V gene: TRBV27
clone size: -
CDR3 protein: CASSREGQGNTGELFF
CDR3 DNA: TGTGCCAGCAGTCGGGAGGGACAGGGGAACACCGGGGAGCTGTTTTTT

J gene: TRBJ1-4
D gene: TRBD1
V gene: TRBV19
clone size: -
CDR3 protein: CASSSDREGNEKLFF
CDR3 DNA: TGTGCCAGTAGCTCGGACAGGGAGGGGAATGAAAAACTGTTTTTT

J gene: TRBJ2-7
D gene: TRBD2
V gene: TRBV9
clone size: -
CDR3 protein: CASSAAGGSEQYF
CDR3 DNA: TGTGCCAGCAGCGCGGCCGGGGGGTCCGAGCAGTACTTC

J gene: TRBJ2-7
D gene: -
V gene: TRBV7-9
clone size: -
CDR3 protein: CASSPRDLSTYEQYF
CDR3 DNA: TGTGCCAGCAGCCCACGAGACTTGTCGACCTACGAGCAGTACTTC

J gene: TRBJ1-5
D gene: TRBD1
V gene: TRBV6-5
clone size: -
CDR3 protein: CASSSQGAGQPQHF
CDR3 DNA: TGTGCCAGCAGTTCCCAGGGGGCGGGTCAGCCCCAGCATTTT

J gene: TRBJ2-7
D gene: TRBD2
V gene: TRBV11-2
clone size: -
CDR3 protein: CASSVGLADSYEQYF
CDR3 DNA: TGTGCCAGCAGCGTGGGACTAGCGGACTCCTACGAGCAGTACTTC

J gene: TRBJ1-5
D gene: -
V gene: TRBV6-6
clone size: -
CDR3 protein: CASSWGLQPQHF
CDR3 DNA: TGTGCCAGCAGTTGGGGGCTTCAGCCCCAGCATTTT

J gene: TRBJ2-7
D gene: TRBD1
V gene: TRBV27
clone size: -
CDR3 protein: CASSDRGPSYEQYF
CDR3 DNA: TGTGCCAGCAGTGACAGGGGGCCCTCCTACGAGCAGTACTTC

J gene: TRBJ2-7
D gene: -
V gene: TRBV21-1
clone size: -
CDR3 protein: CASSKAGRSYEQYF
CDR3 DNA: TGTGCCAGCAGCAAGGCAGGACGGTCCTACGAGCAGTACTTC

J gene: TRBJ2-7
D gene: -
V gene: TRBV30
clone size: -
CDR3 protein: CAWSGIADTAGEQYF
CDR3 DNA: TGTGCCTGGAGTGGGATAGCGGATACGGCGGGGGAGCAGTACTTC

J gene: TRBJ1-1
D gene: -
V gene: TRBV5-4
clone size: -
CDR3 protein: CASSLEGFATEAFF
CDR3 DNA: TGTGCCAGCAGCTTGGAAGGGTTCGCCACTGAAGCTTTCTTT

J gene: TRBJ2-2
D gene: -
V gene: TRBV9
clone size: -
CDR3 protein: CASSGGTTGELFF
CDR3 DNA: TGTGCCAGCAGCGGGGGGACTACCGGGGAGCTGTTTTTT

J gene: TRBJ1-5
D gene: -
V gene: TRBV5-8
clone size: -
CDR3 protein: CASPGWGEGQPQHF
CDR3 DNA: TGTGCCAGCCCCGGTTGGGGGGAAGGTCAGCCCCAGCATTTT

J gene: TRBJ2-7
D gene: TRBD2
V gene: TRBV28
clone size: -
CDR3 protein: CASSFRTSGSPYSYEQYF
CDR3 DNA: TGTGCCAGCAGTTTCCGGACTAGCGGGAGCCCCTACTCCTACGAGCAGTACTTC

J gene: TRBJ1-1
D gene: -
V gene: TRBV11-2
clone size: -
CDR3 protein: CASSQGRRVNTEAFF
CDR3 DNA: TGTGCCAGCAGCCAGGGTCGTAGGGTGAACACTGAAGCTTTCTTT

J gene: TRBJ2-3
D gene: TRBD2
V gene: TRBV28
clone size: -
CDR3 protein: CASSFGGLAGGVDTQYF
CDR3 DNA: TGTGCCAGCAGTTTTGGGGGACTAGCGGGAGGCGTAGATACGCAGTATTTT

J gene: TRBJ2-7
D gene: TRBD1
V gene: TRBV19
clone size: -
CDR3 protein: CASSYRQGEVYEQYF
CDR3 DNA: TGTGCCAGTAGTTATAGACAGGGGGAGGTCTACGAGCAGTACTTC

J gene: TRBJ2-5
D gene: -
V gene: TRBV23-1
clone size: -
CDR3 protein: CASSQAYRVKTQYF
CDR3 DNA: TGCGCCAGCAGTCAAGCTTACAGGGTGAAGACCCAGTACTTC

J gene: TRBJ2-3
D gene: -
V gene: TRBV5-1
clone size: -
CDR3 protein: CASSLVGDTQYF
CDR3 DNA: TGCGCCAGCAGCTTGGTCGGGGATACGCAGTATTTT

J gene: TRBJ2-3
D gene: -
V gene: TRBV28
clone size: -
CDR3 protein: CASFPPGAAERDTQYF
CDR3 DNA: TGTGCCAGCTTTCCACCGGGGGCGGCAGAGAGAGATACGCAGTATTTT

J gene: TRBJ2-5
D gene: -
V gene: TRBV15
clone size: -
CDR3 protein: CATSRDLQVGKTQYF
CDR3 DNA: TGTGCCACCAGCAGAGACCTCCAGGTGGGGAAGACCCAGTACTTC

J gene: TRBJ2-7
D gene: -
V gene: TRBV19
clone size: -
CDR3 protein: CASKASAYEQYF
CDR3 DNA: TGTGCCAGTAAGGCTAGTGCCTACGAGCAGTACTTC

J gene: TRBJ2-7
D gene: TRBD1
V gene: TRBV6-6
clone size: few
CDR3 protein: CASSYSPGQGYEQYF
CDR3 DNA: TGTGCCAGCAGTTACTCACCGGGACAGGGCTACGAGCAGTACTTC

J gene: TRBJ2-5
D gene: -
V gene: TRBV28
clone size: -
CDR3 protein: CASSRPGARTQYF
CDR3 DNA: TGTGCCAGCAGTAGACCCGGAGCAAGGACCCAGTACTTC

J gene: TRBJ2-2
D gene: TRBD2
V gene: TRBV9
clone size: -
CDR3 protein: CASSPRLAGHTGELFF
CDR3 DNA: TGTGCCAGCAGCCCTCGACTAGCGGGCCACACCGGGGAGCTGTTTTTT

J gene: TRBJ2-2
D gene: -
V gene: TRBV28
clone size: -
CDR3 protein: CASSLIGGTGELFF
CDR3 DNA: TGTGCCAGCAGTTTAATCGGGGGAACCGGGGAGCTGTTTTTT

J gene: TRBJ2-7
D gene: TRBD2
V gene: TRBV15
clone size: -
CDR3 protein: CATSRDMASGYEQYF
CDR3 DNA: TGTGCCACCAGCAGAGATATGGCTAGCGGGTACGAGCAGTACTTC

J gene: TRBJ2-5
D gene: -
V gene: TRBV5-1
clone size: -
CDR3 protein: CASSPFLSEGKETQYF
CDR3 DNA: TGCGCCAGCAGCCCGTTCTTGTCCGAGGGGAAAGAGACCCAGTACTTC

J gene: TRBJ1-5
D gene: -
V gene: TRBV28
clone size: -
CDR3 protein: CASRSYSNQPQHF
CDR3 DNA: TGTGCCAGCAGATCATATAGCAATCAGCCCCAGCATTTT

J gene: TRBJ2-7
D gene: -
V gene: TRBV5-5
clone size: -
CDR3 protein: CASSPGDEQYF
CDR3 DNA: TGTGCCAGCAGCCCAGGGGACGAGCAGTACTTC

J gene: TRBJ1-1
D gene: TRBD1
V gene: TRBV6-5
clone size: -
CDR3 protein: CASSPGTGNTEAFF
CDR3 DNA: TGTGCCAGCAGTCCCGGGACAGGGAACACTGAAGCTTTCTTT

J gene: TRBJ2-1
D gene: TRBD1
V gene: TRBV11-1
clone size: -
CDR3 protein: CASGTGAAYNEQFF
CDR3 DNA: TGTGCCAGCGGGACAGGGGCGGCCTACAATGAGCAGTTCTTC

J gene: TRBJ1-2
D gene: -
V gene: TRBV9
clone size: -
CDR3 protein: CASSVGSESYGYTF
CDR3 DNA: TGTGCCAGCAGCGTAGGCTCCGAAAGCTATGGCTACACCTTC

J gene: TRBJ1-1
D gene: -
V gene: TRBV7-8
clone size: -
CDR3 protein: CASSLYRAEAFF
CDR3 DNA: TGTGCCAGCAGCTTATATAGGGCTGAAGCTTTCTTT

J gene: TRBJ2-1
D gene: -
V gene: TRBV28
clone size: -
CDR3 protein: CASRKVGDVGDEQFF
CDR3 DNA: TGTGCCAGCAGAAAGGTGGGAGACGTCGGTGATGAGCAGTTCTTC

J gene: TRBJ1-1
D gene: TRBD1
V gene: TRBV13
clone size: -
CDR3 protein: CASSPGTGATEAFF
CDR3 DNA: TGTGCCAGCAGCCCAGGGACAGGGGCTACTGAAGCTTTCTTT

J gene: TRBJ1-6
D gene: -
V gene: TRBV27
clone size: -
CDR3 protein: CASSRGPGSANSPLHF
CDR3 DNA: TGTGCCAGCAGTCGCGGTCCGGGCTCGGCTAATTCACCCCTCCACTTT

J gene: TRBJ2-3
D gene: TRBD2
V gene: TRBV4-1
clone size: -
CDR3 protein: CASSQYPGLAGGRSSTDTQYF
CDR3 DNA: TGCGCCAGCAGCCAGTACCCGGGACTAGCGGGAGGGAGATCTAGCACAGATACGCAGTATTTT

J gene: TRBJ2-1
D gene: -
V gene: TRBV13
clone size: once
CDR3 protein: CASSPIDPGAEQFF
CDR3 DNA: TGTGCCAGCAGCCCGATTGACCCGGGGGCTGAGCAGTTCTTC

J gene: TRBJ2-7
D gene: -
V gene: TRBV29-1
clone size: -
CDR3 protein: CSVEVGYEQYF
CDR3 DNA: TGCAGCGTTGAAGTGGGTTACGAGCAGTACTTC

J gene: TRBJ2-3
D gene: -
V gene: TRBV19
clone size: -
CDR3 protein: CASSTSPRGGWYF
CDR3 DNA: TGTGCCAGTAGTACCTCCCCCAGAGGGGGGTGGTATTTT

J gene: TRBJ2-1
D gene: TRBD2
V gene: TRBV7-9
clone size: -
CDR3 protein: CASSFGRAPFYEQFF
CDR3 DNA: TGTGCCAGCAGCTTCGGGAGGGCCCCTTTCTATGAGCAGTTCTTC

J gene: TRBJ2-5
D gene: -
V gene: TRBV29-1
clone size: -
CDR3 protein: CSVELLDGTQYF
CDR3 DNA: TGCAGCGTTGAACTCCTAGACGGGACCCAGTACTTC

J gene: TRBJ2-7
D gene: -
V gene: TRBV7-9
clone size: once
CDR3 protein: CASSLGRYEQYF
CDR3 DNA: TGTGCCAGCAGCTTAGGGAGATACGAGCAGTACTTC

J gene: TRBJ1-1
D gene: TRBD1
V gene: TRBV11-2
clone size: -
CDR3 protein: CASSLVGQNLMNTEAFF
CDR3 DNA: TGTGCCAGCAGCTTAGTGGGACAGAACCTCATGAACACTGAAGCTTTCTTT

J gene: TRBJ2-5
D gene: -
V gene: TRBV27
clone size: -
CDR3 protein: CASSLGRAGWETQYF
CDR3 DNA: TGTGCCAGCAGTTTAGGCAGGGCCGGGTGGGAGACCCAGTACTTC

J gene: TRBJ2-1
D gene: -
V gene: TRBV2
clone size: -
CDR3 protein: CASSERLARVAEQFF
CDR3 DNA: TGTGCCAGCAGTGAACGTCTAGCGAGAGTTGCTGAGCAGTTCTTC

J gene: TRBJ2-7
D gene: -
V gene: TRBV7-8
clone size: -
CDR3 protein: CASSLLEGDYEQYF
CDR3 DNA: TGTGCCAGCAGCTTATTGGAGGGGGACTACGAGCAGTACTTC

J gene: TRBJ2-1
D gene: -
V gene: TRBV5-1
clone size: -
CDR3 protein: CASSLGFNRNEQFF
CDR3 DNA: TGCGCCAGCAGCTTGGGATTTAACCGCAATGAGCAGTTCTTC